These 25 T cell receptor beta chains originate from one sample sequenced in a study of T cell changes during pregnancy in multiple sclerosis. Sequencing used immunoSEQ multiplex PCR; TCRdb keeps in-frame clones, though not all of them. The sample carries about 49,000 clones, nearly 90% recorded once. The sample here was peripheral blood, taken after pregnancy. All receptors come from a female donor in good health, enrolled as a control in a pregnancy study.

The rearrangement uses TRBV7-6 and TRBJ1-3, with TRBD1 as a possible D gene (6 bases). The CDR3 consists of 15 residues. The germline V gene encodes CDR1 SGHVS and CDR2 FNYEAQ. Between the trimmed V and J ends, which lost 3 bases and 0 bases, there was a span of 9 bases. CDR3 bases: TGTGCCAGCAGCTTGGACAGCTACTCTGGAAACACCATATATTTT. As protein: CASSLDSYSGNTIYF. Full variable domain (rest looked up from reference TRBV7-6 and TRBJ1-3): GAGVSQSPRYKVTKRGQDVALRCDPISGHVSLYWYRQALGQGPEFLTYFNYEAQQDKSGLPNDRFSAERPEGSISTLTIQRTEQRDSAMYRCASSLDSYSGNTIYFGEGSWLTVV.

This chain uses TRBV5-1 with TRBJ1-1, with 8 bases fitting TRBD1. Germline loops: CDR1 SGHRS, CDR2 YFSETQ. This CDR3 region has 15 residues. Trimming cost V 5 bases and J 0 bases; bases outside gene matches: 6. The CDR3 nucleotides read TGCGCCAGCAGGCCCCAGGGGGCTGTGAACACTGAAGCTTTCTTT. It is translated as CASRPQGAVNTEAFF. The variable domain in full, with the rest retrieved from reference TRBV5-1 and TRBJ1-1, is KAGVTQTPRYLIKTRGQQVTLSCSPISGHRSVSWYQQTPGQGLQFLFEYFSETQRNKGNFPGRFSGRQFSNSRSEMNVSTLELGDSALYLCASRPQGAVNTEAFFGQGTRLTVV.

The V gene is TRBV19, the J gene TRBJ1-2, with D tentatively TRBD1 (5 bases). Germline lookup yields CDR1 LNHDA and CDR2 SQIVND (reference sequence). V lost 5 bases, J lost 4 bases, and 11 bases lay in between. The CDR3 has 13 residues. This CDR3 is CASSPGSGYGYTF. Written as DNA, the CDR3 is TGTGCCAGTAGTCCAGGGTCGGGCTATGGCTACACCTTC.

The rearrangement links TRBV6-4 to TRBJ2-6; D is undetermined. This CDR3 contains 19 residues. The V end lost 7 bases, the J end lost 0 bases, and 22 bases lay between the germline ends. CDR1 MRHNA and CDR2 SNTAGT come from the germline V gene. The chain's CDR3 is CASIASERLLISGANVLTF. The CDR3 bases are TGTGCCAGCATCGCCAGCGAGAGACTTCTAATCTCTGGGGCCAACGTCCTGACTTTC.

The gene calls are TRBV19 and TRBJ1-6; D uncertain. Between the trimmed V and J ends, which lost 5 bases and 6 bases, there was a span of 11 bases. CDR1 and CDR2 from the germline V gene are LNHDA and SQIVND (reference sequence). The CDR3 length is 14 residues. The CDR3 DNA sequence: TGTGCCAGTAGTCAGGACGGGATTAATTCACCCCTCCACTTT. This gives the protein CASSQDGINSPLHF.

The J gene is TRBJ2-2, the V gene TRBV10-3, with a weak D call TRBD1 (6 bases). With 6 bases removed from V and 2 bases from J, the gap between germline ends came to 16 bases. Looked up from germline, CDR1 is ENHRY and CDR2 is SYGVKD. CDR3 size: 16 residues. CDR3 in DNA: TGTGCCATCAGGGGCAGGGGAAGGACCAACACCGGGGAGCTGTTTTTT. Encoded protein: CAIRGRGRTNTGELFF.

The chain couples TRBV7-8 to TRBJ1-3, with 9 bases aligning to TRBD1. J gave up 2 bases and V 1 base, and 6 bases lay outside the gene matches. From germline, CDR1 is SGHVS and CDR2 FQNEAQ. CDR3 length: 17 residues. The CDR3, as DNA: TGTGCCAGCAGCTTAGGGACAGGGGAAGTCCCTGGAAACACCATATATTTT. Translated: CASSLGTGEVPGNTIYF.

The V call is TRBV19, the J call TRBJ1-2; possibly TRBD1 for D (5 bases). Germline-derived CDR1 and CDR2 are LNHDA and SQIVND (reference sequence). V lost 5 bases and J 4 bases, leaving 17 bases between the germline ends. The CDR3 has 15 amino acids. For the CDR3, the DNA is TGTGCCAGTAGTCCCCGGACACGAAAGGGCTATGGCTACACCTTC. As protein: CASSPRTRKGYGYTF.

The rearrangement joins TRBV6-5 to TRBJ1-2, with D perhaps matching TRBD1 (6 bases). CDR1 is MNHEY and CDR2 is SVGAGI in the germline V gene. CDR3 length equals 14 residues. V was clipped by 6 bases and J by 5 bases, with 16 bases between them. The CDR3 DNA is TGTGCCAGCAGCAACCCCCTTGGACAGTATGGCTACACCTTC. It specifies CASSNPLGQYGYTF.

The V and J genes are TRBV11-1 and TRBJ2-3; D ambiguous. This CDR3 has 12 residues. CDR1 and CDR2 (germline): SGHAT, FQDESV (reference sequence). Between the trimmed V and J ends, which lost 5 bases and 2 bases, there was a span of 5 bases. CDR3 DNA: TGTGCCAGCAGCCAAGCCACAGATACGCAGTATTTT. Translating gives CASSQATDTQYF.

The chain couples TRBV19 to TRBJ1-6; TRBD1 agrees at 8 bases. Germline values: CDR1 LNHDA, CDR2 SQIVND (reference sequence). The CDR3 extends over 17 amino acids. With 4 bases clipped from V and 6 bases from J, the junction kept 11 bases outside the gene matches. The CDR3 reads CASSRNPGQGPNSPLHF. The CDR3 DNA reads as TGTGCCAGTAGTAGAAACCCCGGACAGGGCCCTAATTCACCCCTCCACTTT. Complete variable domain (other parts from reference TRBV19 and TRBJ1-6): DGGITQSPKYLFRKEGQNVTLSCEQNLNHDAMYWYRQDPGQGLRLIYYSQIVNDFQKGDIAEGYSVSREKKESFPLTVTSAQKNPTAFYLCASSRNPGQGPNSPLHFGNGTRLTVT.

This rearrangement joins TRBV28 to TRBJ2-7; D perhaps matches TRBD1 (5 bases). Trimming took off 7 bases at V and 1 base at J, with 17 bases between the two ends. CDR3 length equals 15 residues. Germline V lookup: CDR1 MDHEN, CDR2 SYDVKM. The DNA of the CDR3 is TGTGCCAGCAAGGCCCAGGGCGCAATTTCCTACGAGCAGTACTTC. This encodes CASKAQGAISYEQYF.

For the CDR3, the DNA is TGTGCCAGCAGCCAAGATCTCGATCAGCCCCAGCATTTT. It specifies CASSQDLDQPQHF. The chain employs TRBV4-2 and TRBJ1-5; no clear D gene. V lost 0 bases and J lost 5, with 5 bases in between. Germline values: CDR1 LGHNA, CDR2 YNFKEQ. This CDR3 has 13 residues.

The chain links TRBV5-1 to TRBJ2-7; 9 bases line up with TRBD2. Germline loops: CDR1 SGHRS, CDR2 YFSETQ. The CDR3 spans 16 residues. After removal of 4 bases from V and 6 bases from J, the junction contained 14 bases not matched to a gene. The CDR3 nucleotides read TGCGCCAGCAGCCTCGGGGCCAGCGGGGGGCTTTTCGAGCAGTACTTC. Its translation is CASSLGASGGLFEQYF.

This clone has just a few counts. The V and J genes are TRBV7-8 and TRBJ1-6; D remains ambiguous. The CDR3 contains 14 residues. V lost 5 bases to trimming and J lost 10 bases, with 15 bases between them. Looked up from germline, CDR1 is SGHVS and CDR2 is FQNEAQ. CDR3 sequence: CASSHAVVGSPLHF. CDR3 DNA: TGTGCCAGCAGCCACGCGGTGGTCGGGTCACCCCTCCACTTT.

The chain combines TRBV28 with TRBJ1-3, with D perhaps TRBD1 (5 bases). Looked up from germline, CDR1 is MDHEN and CDR2 is SYDVKM. The CDR3 length is 14 residues. With 6 bases removed from V and 1 base from J, the gap between germline ends came to 10 bases. The CDR3 nucleotides read TGTGCCAGCAGCCTGGGGCGTTCTGGAAACACCATATATTTT. This sequence encodes CASSLGRSGNTIYF.

The genes are TRBV27 and TRBJ2-1; D perhaps matches TRBD1 (6 bases). Looked up from germline, CDR1 is MNHEY and CDR2 is SMNVEV (reference sequence). This CDR3 is built from 15 residues. Deletions cut 6 bases from V and 0 bases from J, with 12 bases between. The CDR3 DNA follows: TGTGCCAGCAGCCTCGGGACACCCTCCTACAATGAGCAGTTCTTC. As protein: CASSLGTPSYNEQFF.

The rearrangement links TRBV5-4 to TRBJ2-7; D ambiguous. The CDR3 sequence is 14 residues long. CDR1 and CDR2 from the germline V gene are SGHNT and YYREEE (reference sequence). Trimming pared 1 base from V and 2 bases from J, leaving 10 bases between. DNA of the CDR3: TGTGCCAGCAGCTTGCCGTCTCCCCCCTACGAGCAGTACTTC. This encodes CASSLPSPPYEQYF. Drawing the rest from reference TRBV5-4 and TRBJ2-7, the complete variable domain is ETGVTQSPTHLIKTRGQQVTLRCSSQSGHNTVSWYQQALGQGPQFIFQYYREEENGRGNFPPRFSGLQFPNYSSELNVNALELDDSALYLCASSLPSPPYEQYFGPGTRLTVT.

The gene calls are TRBV5-1 and TRBJ1-1; D unclear. Germline loops: CDR1 SGHRS, CDR2 YFSETQ. This CDR3 comprises 16 residues. V gave up 2 bases and J gave up 1 base, with 15 bases separating them. The CDR3 DNA follows: TGCGCCAGCAGCTTAGAACCTGGAGGCGAGAACACTGAAGCTTTCTTT. It yields the protein CASSLEPGGENTEAFF. Full variable domain (rest looked up from reference TRBV5-1 and TRBJ1-1): KAGVTQTPRYLIKTRGQQVTLSCSPISGHRSVSWYQQTPGQGLQFLFEYFSETQRNKGNFPGRFSGRQFSNSRSEMNVSTLELGDSALYLCASSLEPGGENTEAFFGQGTRLTVV.

This chain joins TRBV7-8 and TRBJ2-1, with D hard to call. Germline CDR1 SGHVS, CDR2 FQNEAQ. This CDR3 comprises 14 residues. Trimming removed 2 bases from V and 4 bases from J, with 9 bases in between. For the CDR3, the DNA is TGTGCCAGCAGCTTATTTTCCAGTTACAATGAGCAGTTCTTC. Protein sequence: CASSLFSSYNEQFF.

This clone was seen just once. The chain recombines TRBV5-4 with TRBJ1-1, with 7 nucleotides matching TRBD1. The CDR3 covers 15 residues. Trimming removed 4 bases from V and 7 bases from J; junction bases left unmatched: 13. CDR1 and CDR2 from the germline V gene are SGHNT and YYREEE (reference sequence). Written as DNA, the CDR3 is TGTGCCAGCAGCGACCAGGGGACAGTTGTTGTTGAAGCTTTCTTT. This sequence encodes CASSDQGTVVVEAFF.

This chain connects TRBV7-3 to TRBJ2-5, with D maybe TRBD2 (5 bases). Germline lookup yields CDR1 SGHTA and CDR2 FQGTGA. Trimming took 5 bases from V and 5 from J, leaving 9 bases between them. This CDR3 contains 12 residues. The CDR3 spells CASSQGGETQYF. For the CDR3, the DNA is TGTGCCAGCAGCCAAGGCGGGGAGACCCAGTACTTC.

The J gene is TRBJ2-7, the V gene TRBV7-6; TRBD2 aligns across 10 bases. Looked up from germline, CDR1 is SGHVS and CDR2 is FNYEAQ. V lost 0 bases and J lost 4; bases outside the gene matches: 9. The CDR3 spans 17 residues. CDR3 sequence reads: CASSLAASGGGAYEQYF. The CDR3 region has the DNA TGTGCCAGCAGCTTAGCGGCTAGCGGGGGAGGAGCGTACGAGCAGTACTTC. Using reference TRBV7-6 and TRBJ2-7 for the parts outside the CDR3, the full variable domain is GAGVSQSPRYKVTKRGQDVALRCDPISGHVSLYWYRQALGQGPEFLTYFNYEAQQDKSGLPNDRFSAERPEGSISTLTIQRTEQRDSAMYRCASSLAASGGGAYEQYFGPGTRLTVT.

The chain is built from TRBV18 and TRBJ1-2; no reliable D call. The CDR3 loop spans 15 amino acids. With 3 bases removed from V and 2 bases from J, the gap between germline ends came to 13 bases. CDR1 and CDR2 (germline): KGHSH, LQKENI. CDR3 amino acids: CASSPSLGGNYGYTF. For the CDR3, the DNA is TGTGCCAGCTCACCCTCCCTCGGCGGAAACTATGGCTACACCTTC.

This clone appeared a single time. The chain uses TRBV4-1 and TRBJ2-2; D is possibly TRBD2 (6 bases). The germline V and J ends were trimmed by 1 base and 3 bases, with 6 bases remaining between them. The CDR3 totals 14 residues. CDR1 is MGHRA and CDR2 is YSYEKL in the germline V gene. CDR3 amino acids: CASSQASDTGELFF. In nucleotides, the CDR3 is TGCGCCAGCAGCCAAGCTAGCGACACCGGGGAGCTGTTTTTT.